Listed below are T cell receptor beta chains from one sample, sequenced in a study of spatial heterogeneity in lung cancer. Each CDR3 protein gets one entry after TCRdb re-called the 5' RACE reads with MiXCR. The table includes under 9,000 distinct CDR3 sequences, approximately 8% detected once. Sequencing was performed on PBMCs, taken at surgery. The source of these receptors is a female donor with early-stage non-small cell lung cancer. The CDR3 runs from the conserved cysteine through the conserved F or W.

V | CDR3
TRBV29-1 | CSVVVSSYEQYF
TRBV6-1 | CASSDGRGNYGYTF
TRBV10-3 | CAISEGTGTGDEQYF
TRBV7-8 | CASSTGQGVETQYF
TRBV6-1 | CASVRANYGYTF
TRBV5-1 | CASRAGDFTDTQYF
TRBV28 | CASKTGDLPLHF
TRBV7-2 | CASSVAGTDLQETQYF
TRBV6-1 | CASRERRPNYGYTF
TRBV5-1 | CASSAGRRSDSYEQYF
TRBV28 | CASSTSDYSYEQYF
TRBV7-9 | CASMGLADEQFF
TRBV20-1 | CSAIGPGELTDTQYF
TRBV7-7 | CASSRTGLETQYF
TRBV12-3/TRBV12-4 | CASHPLDSSGANVLTF
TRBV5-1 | CASTPPGAYEQYF
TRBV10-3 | CAISDGAGEAFF
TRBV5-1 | CASSSDHRGRSSYNGQFF
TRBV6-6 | CASSYSAGSNNSPLHF
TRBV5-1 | CASSSGLAGQETQYF
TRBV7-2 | CASSLVSGDNEQFF
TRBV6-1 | CASDRQANTGELFF
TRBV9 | CASSVEVGGRGNEQFF
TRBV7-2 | CASSLWETQYF
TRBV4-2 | CASSQSTLRAGELFF
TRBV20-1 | CSARDPGVSYEQYF
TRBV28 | CASTSRPGTTEAFF
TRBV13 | CASSRDRPNYGYTF
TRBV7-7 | CASSLDGLAYNEQFF
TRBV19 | CASSMTGGGQPQHF
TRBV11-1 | CASSKGGHYEQYF
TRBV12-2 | CASRPIIANYGYTF
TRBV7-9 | CASSLASGTADFGNTIYF
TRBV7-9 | CASRVVPWTVTEAFF
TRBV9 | CASSVEWNPDSPLHF
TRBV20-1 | CSAPGNGHEAFF
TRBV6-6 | CASSRDLNEKLFF
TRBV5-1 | CASSLAGGFGTDTQYF
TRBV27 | CASSRGRGSPLHF
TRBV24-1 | CATSDGVVRAANTGELFF
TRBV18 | CASSPPRGQGGYNEQFF
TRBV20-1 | CSANPGSTDRYEQYF
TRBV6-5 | CASTLAGGQTEAFF
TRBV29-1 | CSLVLTSGYNEQFF
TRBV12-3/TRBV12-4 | CASSSGTSDYGYTF
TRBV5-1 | CASSSASGADEQFF
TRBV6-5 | CASSYSTGGAYGYTF
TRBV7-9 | CASSFWPRATTDTQYF
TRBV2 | CAKRTEGSYNSPLHF
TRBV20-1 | CSATGRVGNEQFF